This is a list of T cell receptor beta chains from one sample in a study of regulatory T cells in long-lasting Graves disease. MiXCR, applied by TCRdb to the multiplex PCR reads, yields one record per CDR3 protein. The top ten clones hold around 14% of a sample with 200,000 to 250,000 distinct CDR3 sequences, 20% of them seen once. This specimen consisted of peripheral blood mononuclear cells (PBMCs), obtained at new diagnosis, from a patient treated with antithyroid drugs. These receptor sequences come from a female donor with Graves disease. CDR3s include the opening cysteine and the closing phenylalanine or tryptophan. A D gene is named only where the DNA matches it firmly. A row's size may be missing; if present it is once, few, many or a size class.

v_call,d_call,clone_size,j_call,cdr3_nt,cdr3_aa
TRBV27,TRBD2,.,TRBJ2-5,TGTGCCAGCAGTTTTGGAGGGAGGGAGGCCCAGTACTTC,CASSFGGREAQYF
TRBV2,.,many,TRBJ1-5,TGTGCCAGCAGTGAATTAGTAGGGAACCCCAATCAGCCCCAGCATTTT,CASSELVGNPNQPQHF
TRBV6-1,.,.,TRBJ1-1,TGTGCCAGCAGGGGGGTAGCTGAAGCTTTCTTT,CASRGVAEAFF
TRBV3-1,.,many,TRBJ2-5,TGTGCCAGCAGCCAAGATTCGAGATATAGGGTACAAGAGACCCAGTACTTC,CASSQDSRYRVQETQYF
TRBV4-1,TRBD2,.,TRBJ2-3,TGCGCCAGCAGCCGGCAAGAGGGAGGGAGACAGTTCACAGATACGCAGTATTTT,CASSRQEGGRQFTDTQYF
TRBV4-2,.,.,TRBJ1-1,TGTGCCAGCAGCCAATCCTCTATACAGGGCGGGGGCACTGAAGCTTTCTTT,CASSQSSIQGGGTEAFF
TRBV5-1,TRBD2,.,TRBJ2-1,TGCGCCAGCAGCTTAGGGCTAGCGGGGGGGCAATATGAGCAGTTCTTC,CASSLGLAGGQYEQFF
TRBV2,.,.,TRBJ1-2,TGCGCCAGCAGCCAGGGTCAGTCACGCGACTACACCTTC,CASSQGQSRDYTF
TRBV9,.,few,TRBJ2-6,TGTGCCAGCAGCACTACCTGGAGAGGGGCCAACGTCCTGACTTTC,CASSTTWRGANVLTF
TRBV28,.,many,TRBJ2-3,TGTGCCAGCAGTTTTGGAGGGTATGCAGATACGCAGTATTTT,CASSFGGYADTQYF
TRBV7-2,.,many,TRBJ1-5,TGTGCCAGCAGCTCACAGGGTGGTAGCAATCAGCCCCAGCATTTT,CASSSQGGSNQPQHF
TRBV2,.,few,TRBJ2-7,TGTGCCAGCAGAGGGCGCGGGATAGACTTCGAGCAGTACTTC,CASRGRGIDFEQYF
TRBV6-1,TRBD2,many,TRBJ2-1,TGTGCCAGCAGGACTAGCGCCTACAATGAGCAGTTCTTC,CASRTSAYNEQFF
TRBV7-2,TRBD1,many,TRBJ1-4,TGTGCCAGCAGTTCCGGGACAGGGTCGGAAAAACTGTTTTTT,CASSSGTGSEKLFF
TRBV7-9,TRBD2,.,TRBJ2-3,TGTGCCAGCAGCTTAGGAATGGGGGGCTGGACTAGCCCTGGGGGCACAGATACGCAGTATTTT,CASSLGMGGWTSPGGTDTQYF
TRBV10-3,.,few,TRBJ1-1,TGTGCCATCAAACGACAGGTCGGAACTGAAGCTTTCTTT,CAIKRQVGTEAFF
TRBV6-1,.,many,TRBJ1-4,TGTGCCAGCACGAGGGGAAGCGCGGGGGAGGAAAAACTGTTTTTT,CASTRGSAGEEKLFF
TRBV7-3,.,many,TRBJ2-5,TGTGCCAGCAGCTTTAACGGACGCCGCCAAGAGACCCAGTACTTC,CASSFNGRRQETQYF
TRBV10-2,TRBD1,.,TRBJ1-6,TGCGCCAGCAAAGGGGGCGATTCACCCCTCCACTTT,CASKGGDSPLHF
TRBV19,.,.,TRBJ1-2,TGTGCCAGTAGTGTAAGACCGGGGGGGCACAGGTTCGACTATGGCTACACCTTC,CASSVRPGGHRFDYGYTF
TRBV6-2/TRBV6-3,.,few,TRBJ1-6,TGTGCCAGCAGTTACTCCGGGAATTCACCCCTCCACTTT,CASSYSGNSPLHF
TRBV4-1,.,many,TRBJ2-7,TGCGCCAGCAGCCAGGGAATCCGGGACGGTCTCCTCTTC,CASSQGIRDGLLF
TRBV20-1,.,many,TRBJ1-1,TGCAGTGCTAGGGACGGCTGGAACACTGAAGCTTTCTTT,CSARDGWNTEAFF
TRBV5-1,.,.,TRBJ2-5,TGCGCCAGCAAGGGACGGCAGAAGACCCAGTACTTC,CASKGRQKTQYF
TRBV5-6,.,.,TRBJ1-3,TGTGCCAGCAGCTCCCGGGACTCAGGCGGAAACACCATATATTTT,CASSSRDSGGNTIYF
TRBV28,TRBD1,many,TRBJ2-5,TGTGCCAGCCAGCACGGGACAGGGGTTGAGACCCAGTACTTC,CASQHGTGVETQYF
TRBV4-3,TRBD2,few,TRBJ2-1,TGCGCCAGCAGCCCCGAGCGGGAGTCCTACAATGAGCAGTTCTTC,CASSPERESYNEQFF
TRBV7-2,TRBD2,many,TRBJ2-5,TGTGCCAGCAGCTTAGCACTAGCGGGGATGGAGACCCAGTACTTC,CASSLALAGMETQYF
TRBV11-3,TRBD1,many,TRBJ1-1,TGTGCCAGCAGGTCCTGGGACAGCGATACTGAAGCTTTCTTT,CASRSWDSDTEAFF
TRBV18,.,few,TRBJ1-2,TGTGCCAGCTCACCAAGAGGGGACGGCGGTGACTATGGCTACACCTTC,CASSPRGDGGDYGYTF
TRBV18,TRBD1,many,TRBJ2-1,TGTGCCAGCAGCCTGACGCAGGGGGACAATGAGCAGTTCTTC,CASSLTQGDNEQFF
TRBV30,.,many,TRBJ1-4,TGTGCCTGGAGTACACAGGGAGCAACTAATGAAAAACTGTTTTTT,CAWSTQGATNEKLFF
TRBV5-1,TRBD2,.,TRBJ2-1,TGCGCCAGCAGCTTATCAGGGAGGGCTGAGCAGTTCTTC,CASSLSGRAEQFF
TRBV20-1,.,many,TRBJ2-7,TGCAGTGCTAGACCCCAGAACTCCTACGAGCAGTACTTC,CSARPQNSYEQYF
TRBV27,.,many,TRBJ1-6,TGTGCCAGCAGTTTTGGGTTTTCACCCCTCCACTTT,CASSFGFSPLHF
TRBV7-8,.,.,TRBJ2-7,TGTGCCAGCAGCACTCACAGGGCCGAGCAGTACTTC,CASSTHRAEQYF
TRBV4-1,.,many,TRBJ2-1,TGCGCCAGCAGCCAAGTATCTAGCGCGGATGAGCAGTTCTTC,CASSQVSSADEQFF
TRBV7-3,.,many,TRBJ2-3,TGTGCCAGCAGCTTAACGGCCACGATAGCTTCAGATACGCAGTATTTT,CASSLTATIASDTQYF
TRBV3-1,.,many,TRBJ2-5,TGTGCCAGCAGCCAAACGAAGACCCAGTACTTC,CASSQTKTQYF
TRBV6-1,.,many,TRBJ1-2,TGTGCCAGCAGTCCGGACAGTTCCCCCTATGGCTACACCTTC,CASSPDSSPYGYTF
TRBV20-1,.,many,TRBJ1-2,TGCAGTGCTAACACTGTGACAGATGGCTACACCTTC,CSANTVTDGYTF
TRBV18,TRBD2,many,TRBJ2-7,TGTGCCAGCTCACCGTTACCTAGCGGGAGGGCCAGGGAGCAGTACTTC,CASSPLPSGRAREQYF